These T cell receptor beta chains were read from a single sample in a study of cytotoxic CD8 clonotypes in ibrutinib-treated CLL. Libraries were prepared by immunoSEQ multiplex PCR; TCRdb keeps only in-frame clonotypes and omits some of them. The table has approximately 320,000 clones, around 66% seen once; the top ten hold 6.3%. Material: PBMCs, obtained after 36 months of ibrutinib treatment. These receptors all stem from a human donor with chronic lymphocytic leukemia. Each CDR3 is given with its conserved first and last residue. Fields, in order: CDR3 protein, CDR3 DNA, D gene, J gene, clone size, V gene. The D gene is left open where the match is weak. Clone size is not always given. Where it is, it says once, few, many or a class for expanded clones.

CASSHPVEGSGNTEAFF | TGTGCCAGCAGCCACCCCGTGGAGGGTAGCGGGAACACTGAAGCTTTCTTT | . | TRBJ1-1 | . | TRBV7-9
CASSELGFSTDTQYF | TGTGCCAGCAGTGAATTAGGTTTCAGCACAGATACGCAGTATTTT | . | TRBJ2-3 | . | TRBV2
CASSPGGSYGSYEQFF | TGTGCCAGCTCACCAGGCGGGAGCTATGGGAGCTATGAGCAGTTCTTC | TRBD2 | TRBJ2-1 | few | TRBV18
CASRETWTGRNSPLHF | TGTGCCAGCAGGGAAACCTGGACAGGGAGAAATTCACCCCTCCACTTT | TRBD1 | TRBJ1-6 | . | TRBV2
CASNTGLYNEQFF | TGCGCCAGCAACACCGGGCTTTACAATGAGCAGTTCTTC | . | TRBJ2-1 | . | TRBV5-1
CASSPPQHSGANVLTF | TGTGCCAGCTCACCACCTCAACACTCTGGGGCCAACGTCCTGACTTTC | . | TRBJ2-6 | . | TRBV18
CASSLWTGSDEQYF | TGTGCCAGCAGTTTATGGACAGGATCGGACGAGCAGTACTTC | TRBD1 | TRBJ2-7 | once | TRBV27
CASSLSLAGLYEQYF | TGTGCCAGCAGTTTGTCCCTAGCGGGGCTTTACGAGCAGTACTTC | TRBD2 | TRBJ2-7 | . | TRBV27
CASSHGAYTGELFF | TGTGCCAGCAGCCACGGGGCCTACACCGGGGAGCTGTTTTTT | . | TRBJ2-2 | . | TRBV14
CASSLSPGVGDEKLFF | TGTGCCAGCTCACTCTCCCCAGGGGTAGGAGATGAAAAACTGTTTTTT | . | TRBJ1-4 | . | TRBV18
CASSYSGGGSGNTIYF | TGTGCCAGCAGTTACTCAGGAGGAGGCTCTGGAAACACCATATATTTT | . | TRBJ1-3 | . | TRBV6-5
CASRGRGLYHEQYF | TGTGCCAGCCGGGGGAGGGGGCTTTACCACGAGCAGTACTTC | . | TRBJ2-7 | . | TRBV6-5
CASSPYAIGAYATNEKLFF | TGTGCCAGCTCACCTTACGCCATTGGGGCGTATGCAACTAATGAAAAACTGTTTTTT | . | TRBJ1-4 | . | TRBV18
CASSPDTYQETQYF | TGTGCCAGCAGCCCCGACACGTACCAAGAGACCCAGTACTTC | . | TRBJ2-5 | . | TRBV7-9
CASSLAPDSSGNTIYF | TGTGCCAGCAGCTTAGCCCCAGACAGCTCTGGAAACACCATATATTTT | . | TRBJ1-3 | . | TRBV7-6